This record looks at one TCR beta chain sequence and its context. The data belong to a study of T-cell memory formation after mild COVID-19. CDR3 length equals 14 residues. Trimming removed 8 bases at V and 4 bases at J, with 17 bases between. TCRdb re-called the 5' RACE reads with MiXCR, one entry per CDR3 protein. The data show around 420,000 distinct CDR3 sequences, around 24% seen once. Sequences were obtained from PBMCs or a T cell subset sorted from them (not recorded which). The clonotype comes from an adult woman who had mild COVID-19 (a few samples of this study predate the infection). Cell type and time point are not known. V and J are TRBV12-3 or TRBV12-4 and TRBJ1-2; no reliable D call. DNA of the CDR3: TGTGCCAGCGGGTTTGCGAGGAATACCTATGGCTACACCTTC. It is translated as CASGFARNTYGYTF.